Each of the 23 T cell receptor beta chains below was sequenced from the same sample in a study of tissue T cells after allogeneic stem cell transplantation. The data were produced by immunoSEQ multiplex PCR, yet TCRdb's version contains in-frame clones alone and is incomplete. Of about 21,000 clones in the sample, around 63% were seen once. Sequenced sample: blood. All receptors come from a female BALB/c mouse in good health. Mice of this strain are of MHC haplotype H2-d.

This clone was seen once. Mouse gene names and germline throughout. The read comes to an end 1 residue before the CDR3 does, leaving the germline J gene to fill in the end. The chain has TRBV13-2 and TRBJ2-2, with D perhaps matching TRBD2 (7 bases). V lost 0 bases to trimming and J lost 4 bases, with 13 bases between them. Per germline, CDR1 NNHNN and CDR2 SYGAGS (reference sequence). This CDR3 comprises 16 residues. The CDR3 reads CASGDELGARTGQLYF. The covered CDR3 bases are TGTGCCAGCGGTGATGAGCTGGGGGCGCGCACCGGGCAGCTCTAC.

On this clone itself: Gene and germline names: mouse. The CDR3 end lies 1 residue beyond the end of the read and is filled in from the germline J gene. The chain is built from TRBV20 and TRBJ2-3; TRBD2 matches 8 bases. The CDR3 runs 13 residues. Germline V lookup: CDR1 GFQATS, CDR2 STVNSAI. V lost 7 bases to trimming and J lost 0 bases; unmatched junction nucleotides: 3. The CDR3 bases that were read are TGTGGTGTGGGACTGGCTAGTGCAGAAACGCTGTAT. It encodes CGVGLASAETLY. The whole CDR3 sequence reads CGVGLASAETLYF.

Comment on this clone: These gene names are mouse names. The observed sequence ends 1 residue before the CDR3 terminus, with the missing tail filled in from the germline J gene. J is TRBJ1-2 and V is TRBV31, with D possibly TRBD1 on 6 matching bases. The CDR3 sequence is 13 residues long. V shed 1 base and J shed 2 bases, with 8 bases lying between them. Germline CDR1 is GKSSPN and CDR2 is SITVG. The CDR3 bases that were read are TGTGCCTGGAGTCAGGGGGTGAACTCCGACTACACC. It encodes CAWSQGVNSDYT. The entire CDR3 protein reads CAWSQGVNSDYTF.

Comments on this clone: These gene names are mouse names. The read terminates 1 residue before the CDR3 end, so the remaining end is supplied by the germline J gene. The chain recombines TRBV20 with TRBJ1-1, with D maybe TRBD1 (5 bases). The germline gives CDR1 GFQATS, CDR2 STVNSAI. The V end lost 6 bases, the J end lost 3 bases, and 11 bases lay between the germline ends. The CDR3 covers 12 residues. CDR3 protein: CGARGGDTEVFF. CDR3 DNA, as far as it was read: TGTGGTGCCCGTGGGGGAGACACAGAAGTCTTC.

As to this clone: Gene names are the mouse ones. The DNA ends 1 residue before the CDR3 does, and the rest of the CDR3 is filled in from the germline J gene. The chain links TRBV5 to TRBJ2-5; D possibly corresponds to TRBD1 (6 bases). V lost 2 bases and J lost 3, with 12 bases in between. This CDR3 contains 15 residues. The V gene's germline CDR1 is LGHNA and CDR2 YNLKQL (reference sequence). CDR3 in amino acids: CASSQPGQKQDTQYF. Partial CDR3 DNA: TGTGCCAGCAGCCAACCGGGACAAAAACAAGACACCCAGTAC.

Concerning this clone itself: Genes and germline are mouse. The read halts 1 residue ahead of the CDR3 end, with the missing end drawn from the germline J gene. This chain links TRBV19 with TRBJ2-4; no clear D. CDR1 is FNHDT, CDR2 SITEND, per germline (reference sequence). CDR3 size: 15 residues. The V end was cut by 4 bases, the J end by 1 base, with 13 bases between. The CDR3 sequence: CASSSRPVGQNTLYF. The sequenced CDR3 bases are TGTGCCAGCAGTTCCCGGCCGGTGGGTCAAAACACCTTGTAC.

In regard to this clone: Each gene name is a mouse one. The read stops 1 residue short of the end of the CDR3; the missing end is completed from the germline J gene. The gene calls are TRBV13-1 and TRBJ1-1; weak D call: TRBD1 (6 bases). Trimming removed 3 bases from V and 0 bases from J, with 6 bases in between. Germline CDR1 NSHNY, CDR2 SYGAGN. This CDR3 is 13 amino acids long. Partial CDR3 DNA: TGTGCCAGCAGTGGGACAGCAAACACAGAAGTCTTC. This translates into CASSGTANTEVF. The whole CDR3 is CASSGTANTEVFF.

Concerning this clone itself: The germline and genes are mouse ones. Read data end 1 residue before the CDR3 end; the end is taken from the germline J gene. This chain joins TRBV13-1 and TRBJ2-4; 12 nucleotides agree with TRBD2. CDR1 NSHNY and CDR2 SYGAGN come from the germline V gene. The CDR3 is 15 residues long. The V and J ends lost 6 bases and 2 bases, in that order; junction bases with no gene match: 4. This CDR3 reads CASNDWGGAQNTLYF. The part of the CDR3 DNA that was read is TGTGCCAGCAATGACTGGGGGGGCGCTCAAAACACCTTGTAC.

This clone was found a few times. Gene names and germline refer to mouse. The read gets to within 1 residue of the CDR3 end, and the germline J gene fills in the rest. Within the sample, other DNA sequences also encode this same CDR3. The chain links TRBV1 to TRBJ2-7; 10 bases agree with TRBD2. The CDR3 contains 13 residues. V trimming: 4 bases; J trimming: 4 bases; junction bases outside the gene matches: 1. Germline V lookup: CDR1 NSQYPW, CDR2 LRSPGD (reference sequence). The sequenced CDR3 bases are TGCACCTGCAGTGGACTGGGGGGTTATGAACAGTAC. Translating it yields CTCSGLGGYEQY. The full CDR3 sequence reads CTCSGLGGYEQYF.

Turning to this clone: Gene names refer to mouse genes. The DNA ends 1 residue before the CDR3 does, and the rest of the CDR3 is filled in from the germline J gene. J is TRBJ1-4 and V is TRBV13-2, with 8 bases lining up with TRBD1. Trimming cost V 0 bases and J 2 bases; bases outside gene matches: 3. The CDR3 loop spans 16 amino acids. CDR1 and CDR2 (germline): NNHNN, SYGAGS (reference sequence). Partial CDR3 DNA: TGTGCCAGCGGTGATGCACGGACAGGGTCCAACGAAAGATTATTT. Translated: CASGDARTGSNERLF. The full CDR3 protein is CASGDARTGSNERLFF.

As to this clone: Gene names refer to mouse genes. The CDR3 end lies 1 residue beyond the end of the read and is filled in from the germline J gene. The rearrangement uses TRBV12-1 and TRBJ2-4; TRBD2 aligns across 12 bases. The V gene's germline CDR1 is SGHSN and CDR2 HYEKVE. J was trimmed by 0 bases and V by 2 bases; bases with no gene match: 5. The length of the CDR3 is 17 residues. CDR3 amino acids: CASSHRDWGVSQNTLYF. The CDR3 bases that were read are TGTGCCAGCTCTCACCGGGACTGGGGGGTTAGTCAAAACACCTTGTAC.

This clone occurred a few times. Any gene name here is a mouse gene name. CDR3 DNA (partial): TGTGCTAGCAGGGACAGACTTATTTCCAACGAAAGATTATTT. Translation gives CASRDRLISNERLF. The entire CDR3 protein reads CASRDRLISNERLFF. The chain employs TRBV29 and TRBJ1-4; D possibly corresponds to TRBD1 (6 bases). Read data end 1 residue before the CDR3 end; the end is taken from the germline J gene. Germline loops: CDR1 MSHET, CDR2 SYDVDS. There are 15 residues in the CDR3. V was pared by 6 bases and J by 0 bases, with 11 bases between.

With respect to this clone: Gene names refer to mouse genes. The observed sequence ends 1 residue before the CDR3 terminus, with the missing tail filled in from the germline J gene. The V and J genes are TRBV31 and TRBJ1-6; 8 nucleotides line up with TRBD1. TRBJ1-6 is identified as an open reading frame with a role that is uncertain. Germline V lookup: CDR1 GKSSPN, CDR2 SITVG. The CDR3 length is 16 residues. Trimming removed 3 bases from V and 0 bases from J; junction bases left unmatched: 4. CDR3 residues: CAWRNRGNSYNSPLYF. The CDR3 DNA, read in part, is TGTGCCTGGAGAAACAGGGGGAATTCCTATAATTCGCCCCTCTAC.

As concerns this clone: Germline and genes: mouse. The CDR3 end falls 1 residue outside the read, so it is completed with the germline J gene. The chain employs TRBV1 and TRBJ2-7; D is tentatively TRBD1 or TRBD2 (5 bases each). The germline V gene encodes CDR1 NSQYPW and CDR2 LRSPGD (reference sequence). The CDR3 has 15 residues. The ends were cut back, 1 base at V and 2 bases at J, with 12 bases in the middle. The CDR3 bases that were read are TGCACCTGCAGTGCAGGAAGGATGGGACCCTATGAACAGTAC. Its translation is CTCSAGRMGPYEQY. The entire CDR3 sequence reads CTCSAGRMGPYEQYF. Full variable domain (missing parts from reference TRBV1 and TRBJ2-7): VTLLEQNPRWRLVPRGQAVNLRCILKNSQYPWMSWYQQDLQKQLQWLFTLRSPGDKEVKSLPGADYLATRVTDTELRLQVANMSQGRTLYCTCSAGRMGPYEQYFGPGTRLTVL.

About this clone: Germline and genes: mouse. The sequenced part of the CDR3 DNA is TGTGCCAGCAGTCGGACAAGTCAAAACACCTTGTAC. Translation: CASSRTSQNTLY. The full CDR3 reads CASSRTSQNTLYF. The V call is TRBV19, the J call TRBJ2-4, with D possibly being TRBD1 (5 bases). The CDR3 end falls 1 residue outside the read, so it is completed with the germline J gene. The CDR3 sequence is 13 residues long. Germline assignment: CDR1 FNHDT and CDR2 SITEND (reference sequence). Deletions cut 4 bases from V and 0 bases from J, with 6 bases between.

This clone turned up a few times. Germline and genes here are mouse. The read ends 1 residue early relative to the CDR3; the germline J gene fills the gap. The chain employs TRBV4 and TRBJ2-7; 13 bases agree with TRBD2. This CDR3 is 14 amino acids long. Germline CDR1 LGHDT, CDR2 YNNKQL (reference sequence). J gave up 7 bases and V 5 bases, and 5 bases lay outside the gene matches. The chain's CDR3 is CASSLRDWGGEQYF. The sequenced CDR3 bases are TGTGCCAGCAGCCTCCGGGACTGGGGGGGAGAACAGTAC.

With respect to this clone: Here the gene names and germline are mouse. The CDR3 region is CAWSLEGGETLYF. The covered CDR3 bases are TGTGCCTGGAGTCTAGAAGGGGGAGAAACGCTGTAT. This chain joins TRBV31 and TRBJ2-3, with a weak D call TRBD1 (6 bases). The read ends 1 residue shy of where the CDR3 ends; the end is completed using the germline J gene. The germline V gene has CDR1 GKSSPN and CDR2 SITVG. V lost 0 bases and J 5 bases, leaving 9 bases between the germline ends. The CDR3 extends over 13 amino acids.

As to this clone: Genes and germline are mouse. The read stops 1 residue short of the end of the CDR3; the missing end is completed from the germline J gene. The chain joins TRBV13-1 to TRBJ2-3, with TRBD2 matching 7 bases. Per the germline V gene, CDR1 is NSHNY and CDR2 is SYGAGN. The CDR3 loop spans 14 amino acids. The junction had 1 base not matched to a gene; V was cut back by 3 bases and J by 0 bases. The CDR3 here is CASSGGGSAETLYF. Incomplete CDR3 DNA: TGTGCCAGCAGTGGGGGGGGGAGTGCAGAAACGCTGTAT.

Note on this clone: The genes and germline here are from mouse. Read data end 1 residue before the CDR3 end; the end is taken from the germline J gene. The chain has TRBV13-2 and TRBJ1-4; D unresolved. The V and J ends lost 1 base and 1 base respectively, with 8 bases between them. The CDR3 contains 15 residues. Germline CDR1 and CDR2: NNHNN and SYGAGS (reference sequence). Incomplete CDR3 DNA: TGTGCCAGCGGTGATCCGGGGAATTCCAACGAAAGATTATTT. Its protein is CASGDPGNSNERLF. The entire CDR3 protein is CASGDPGNSNERLFF.

As concerns this clone: The gene symbols are mouse symbols. The read is 1 residue too short to cover the CDR3 end, so that end is filled in from the germline J gene. The chain carries TRBV13-3 and TRBJ1-1; 10 nucleotides line up with TRBD1. The CDR3 contains 13 residues. V was clipped by 5 bases and J by 6 bases; unmatched bases: 4. CDR1 and CDR2 from the germline V gene are NNHDY and SYVADS. The CDR3 here is CASRRQGAAEVFF. The CDR3 DNA, read in part, is TGTGCCAGCAGAAGACAGGGGGCGGCAGAAGTCTTC.

Comments on this clone: Gene names and germline refer to mouse. With the read ending 1 residue before the CDR3 end, the germline J gene is used to fill in that end. The chain employs TRBV13-1 and TRBJ2-7; 9 nucleotides match TRBD1. The trim removed 5 bases at V and 4 bases at J, leaving 4 bases unmatched. The CDR3 length is 13 residues. Germline CDR1 and CDR2: NSHNY and SYGAGN. The covered CDR3 bases are TGTGCCAGCAGAGGGACAGGGTCTTATGAACAGTAC. Translated: CASRGTGSYEQY. The full CDR3 is CASRGTGSYEQYF.

Details on this clone: Gene names refer to mouse genes. The read terminates 1 residue ahead of where the CDR3 ends, so the germline J gene completes it. The gene calls are TRBV2 and TRBJ2-1, with no clear D. Germline CDR1 LGHNA, CDR2 YSYQKL. The V end was cut by 2 bases, the J end by 0 bases, with 5 bases between. This CDR3 has 14 amino acids. The part of the CDR3 DNA that was read is TGTGCCAGCAGCCAAAAGACTAACTATGCTGAGCAGTTC. This sequence encodes CASSQKTNYAEQF. The whole CDR3 protein is CASSQKTNYAEQFF.

A note on this clone: Genes here carry mouse names. From the germline J gene comes the end of the CDR3, since the read stops 1 residue before it. The chain is built from TRBV20 and TRBJ2-5, with 7 bases fitting TRBD1. The CDR3 totals 12 residues. Germline loops: CDR1 GFQATS, CDR2 STVNSAI. Trimming removed 1 base from V and 6 bases from J; junction bases left unmatched: 1. The CDR3 here is CGARAGGDTQYF. The part of the CDR3 DNA that was read is TGTGGTGCTAGGGCAGGGGGTGACACCCAGTAC.